This T cell receptor (beta chain) is from a study of stem cell transplantation in POMP-related autoinflammatory disease. In the study overall: Impaired MHC class I-dependent CD8+ differentiation was hypothesized from defective thymoproteasomes. Before transplant: CD4+ naive skewing, low CD8+ proportions, reduced cytokine secretion.

The repertoire was sequenced with immunoSEQ multiplex PCR; TCRdb's copy has only in-frame clones and lacks some. This table has some 29,000 clones, around nine tenths appearing once. With respect to this clone: What it binds is unknown.

The CDR3 runs 12 residues. V was clipped by 0 bases and J by 8 bases, with 8 bases between them. CDR1 and CDR2 from the germline V gene are SGDLS and YYNGEE. Points from the study as a whole: PRAID patients trended toward lower TRB diversity and higher clonality in all analyzed T-cell subsets.

The V gene is TRBV9, the J gene TRBJ1-2, with D unclear. This TCR was sampled from a human donor with POMP-related autoinflammation and immune dysregulation (PRAID). Source: CD4+ T cells from PBMCs, taken before stem cell transplantation. CDR3 protein: CASSVAGGGYTF. CDR3 DNA sequence: TGTGCCAGCAGCGTAGCGGGAGGCGGCTACACCTTC. Full variable domain (rest looked up from reference TRBV9 and TRBJ1-2): DSGVTQTPKHLITATGQRVTLRCSPRSGDLSVYWYQQSLDQGLQFLIQYYNGEERAKGNILERFSAQQFPDLHSELNLSSLELGDSALYFCASSVAGGGYTFGSGTRLTVV.